This T cell receptor beta chain was captured in a study of CD8+CD57+ T cells in acquired aplastic anemia (dated by TCRdb to the late 2010s). Regarding the research as a whole: Extracted DNA from sorted CD4+ and CD8+ cells averaged around 2.9 ug, ranging from roughly 0.17 to 27.4 ug. A CD8+CD57+ expansion meant a frequency higher than the mean frequency seen in healthy subjects.

General study outcomes and caveats: Roughly 30 CD8+ CDR3 sequences were found to be shared between patients and controls, but these sequences appeared to be highly expressed in patients and within the immunodominant clones of the patients. Between patients and healthy controls, no significant difference in CD8+ Simpson's diversity was found (P=0.060).

Genomic DNA served as template for TCR beta VDJ combination and CDR3 sequence profiling. An Illumina HiSeq 2000 was used for TCR repertoire sequencing. Concerning the study's data processing: TRBV/TRBJ rearrangement plots, CDR3 size and DJ length profiles, and Simpson's diversity index were used to evaluate the repertoires. The immunodominant clone was defined as the most abundant DNA sequence in deep sequencing data. CDR3 amino acid sequences were screened for sharing across subjects and compared with published repertoires and the VDJdb database. The public reads were reanalyzed by TCRdb: fastp trimming at Q25, MiXCR alignment, in-frame beta chains only. All rows with the same CDR3 protein become a single entry with the most common DNA and genes. TCRdb, rather than the study authors, made the V and J calls. Recorded for this sample are approximately 180,000 distinct CDR3 sequences; 47% of them occurred a single time. The top ten hold 1.1% of the sample.

Germline trimming amounts to 11 bases on V and 5 bases on J, with 5 as the count of junction bases outside the gene matches. As encoded in the germline V gene (reference sequence), CDR1 is LNHDA while CDR2 is SQIVND. The CDR3 goes from the cysteine to the phenylalanine over 12 residues. Just the 36-base CDR3 DNA is kept, in frame starting at base 1. On this clonotype: This clone's antigen is unknown. No base quality values were provided; no much bigger clone lies one nucleotide off.

The patients picked for sequencing were ones in whom flow cytometry had shown an expansion of CD8+CD57+ cells. Severe acquired aplastic anemia was diagnosed in all patients according to International Study of Aplastic Anemia and Agranulocytosis and Camitta criteria. At the time blood was sampled, none of the patients had received any therapy. In the study, sorted CD4+ and CD8+ blood T cells from patients with severe aplastic anemia and from healthy subjects underwent deep sequencing of TCR repertoires. Patients were enrolled in the USA under clinicaltrials.gov protocols 00001620, 01623167, 00001397, 00071045, 00081523 and 00961064. Ficoll-Paque density gradient centrifugation was used to isolate peripheral blood mononuclear cells. CD4+ and CD8+ T cells were sorted by FACS or magnetic beads before DNA extraction.

Sequencing was performed on sorted CD4+, CD8+, or CD8+CD57+ T cells (not recorded which) from PBMCs. Recombination linked TRBV19 to TRBJ2-5; TRBD1 lines up with 10 middle nucleotides. This clonotype originated in a human donor with aplastic anemia. The CDR3 region reads CASGTGVETQYF. In nucleotides, the sequence is TGTGCCTCCGGGACAGGGGTCGAGACCCAGTACTTC. This CDR3, with the reference TRBV19 and TRBJ2-5 proteins standing in past its ends, gives the full variable domain DGGITQSPKYLFRKEGQNVTLSCEQNLNHDAMYWYRQDPGQGLRLIYYSQIVNDFQKGDIAEGYSVSREKKESFPLTVTSAQKNPTAFYLCASGTGVETQYFGPGTRLLVL.